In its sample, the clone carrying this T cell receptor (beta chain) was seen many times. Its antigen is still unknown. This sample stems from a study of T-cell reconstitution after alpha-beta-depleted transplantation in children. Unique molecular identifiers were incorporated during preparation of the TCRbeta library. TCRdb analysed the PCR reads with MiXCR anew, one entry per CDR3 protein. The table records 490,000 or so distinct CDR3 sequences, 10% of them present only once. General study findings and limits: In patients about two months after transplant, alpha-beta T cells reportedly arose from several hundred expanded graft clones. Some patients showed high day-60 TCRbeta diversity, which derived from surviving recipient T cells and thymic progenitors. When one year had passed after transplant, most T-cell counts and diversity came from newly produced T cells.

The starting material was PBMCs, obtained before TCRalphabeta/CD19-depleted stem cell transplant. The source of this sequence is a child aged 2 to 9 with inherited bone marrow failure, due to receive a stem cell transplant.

CDR3 sequence reads: CASSPLEDLSTDTQYF. CDR3 DNA: TGTGCCAGCAGCCCTCTTGAAGATCTAAGCACAGATACGCAGTATTTT. The chain employs TRBV3-1 and TRBJ2-3; D is uncertain. V lost 4 bases to trimming and J lost 0 bases, with 14 bases between them. CDR1 LGHDT and CDR2 YNNKEL come from the germline V gene (reference sequence). The CDR3 extends over 16 amino acids.